The next 26 T cell receptor beta chains were all read from a single sample in a study of regulatory T cells in long-lasting Graves disease. The time point here: persistent/refractory GD, antithyroid drugs over 5 years with positive TRAb. PBMCs were the source of the RNA used for TCR sequencing. Building of the TCR beta libraries involved iRepertoire HTBI primers and Arm-PCR of CDR3 regions. TCRdb re-analysed the multiplex PCR reads in MiXCR, keeping a single row per CDR3 protein. The sample contains about 460,000 distinct CDR3 sequences, approximately 23% of which appear only once. The sequencing here drew on peripheral blood mononuclear cells (PBMCs), taken when the disease was refractory, from a patient treated with antithyroid drugs. All receptors come from a female donor with Graves disease.

The chain combines TRBV28 with TRBJ2-2; TRBD1 agrees at 10 bases. The trim removed 5 bases at V and 6 bases at J, leaving 6 bases unmatched. The CDR3 runs 15 residues. The germline V gene has CDR1 MDHEN and CDR2 SYDVKM. The CDR3 DNA reads TGTGCCAGCAGTCGGGACAGGGGACCTCCCGGGGAGCTGTTTTTT. Translation: CASSRDRGPPGELFF.

This sequence joins TRBV20-1 and TRBJ1-3; no clear D. This CDR3 is built from 11 residues. V was trimmed by 5 bases and J by 8 bases, leaving 10 bases between them. Germline CDR1 is DFQATT and CDR2 is SNEGSKA (reference sequence). CDR3 in DNA: TGCAGTGCTCTGCTGGGAGACACCATATATTTT. Translation: CSALLGDTIYF.

This clonotype was seen only a few times. This chain joins TRBV30 and TRBJ1-1, with D perhaps matching TRBD1 (5 bases). Germline V gives CDR1 GTSNPN, CDR2 SVGIG (reference sequence). V dropped 3 bases and J dropped 1 base, with 6 bases sitting between them. The CDR3 totals 12 residues. DNA of the CDR3: TGTGCCTGGAGGGACACGAACACTGAAGCTTTCTTT. It encodes CAWRDTNTEAFF.

This clonotype occurred a few times. This rearrangement joins TRBV7-2 to TRBJ2-3; a possible D gene is TRBD1 (5 bases). Germline V gene lookup returns CDR1 SGHTA and CDR2 FQGNSA. Trimming cost V 1 base and J 5 bases, with 16 bases left between them. CDR3 size: 16 residues. CDR3 protein: CASSLGLGVGRDTQYF. DNA of the CDR3: TGTGCCAGCAGCTTAGGGTTAGGGGTGGGTAGAGATACGCAGTATTTT.

This clonotype came up a few times. The DNA for the CDR3 is TGCAGTGCTACCCCCCCCGGCCTTTATGGCTACACCTTC. This encodes CSATPPGLYGYTF. The rearrangement uses TRBV20-1 and TRBJ1-2, with D unclear. The CDR3 spans 13 residues. Germline values: CDR1 DFQATT, CDR2 SNEGSKA (reference sequence). V was pared by 4 bases and J by 5 bases, with 14 bases between.

The rearrangement links TRBV15 to TRBJ2-4, with 8 bases identical to TRBD2. Germline CDR1 reads LNHNV; CDR2 reads YYDKDF (reference sequence). V was clipped by 2 bases and J by 0 bases; unmatched bases: 9. The CDR3 totals 18 residues. CDR3 in amino acids: CATSRTGGGLLAKNIQYF. DNA of the CDR3: TGTGCCACCAGCAGAACAGGCGGGGGGCTCCTAGCCAAAAACATTCAGTACTTC.

This clonotype was seen only a few times. V gene TRBV5-1 combines with J gene TRBJ1-2; 9 bases are shared with TRBD1. The germline CDR1 and CDR2 sequences are SGHRS and YFSETQ. With V trimmed by 0 bases and J by 7 bases, 7 bases remained unmatched. The CDR3 runs to 15 residues. This CDR3 reads CASSLDRDRVGGYTF. The CDR3 DNA sequence: TGCGCCAGCAGCTTGGACCGGGACAGGGTCGGTGGCTACACCTTC.

The chain is built from TRBV5-1 and TRBJ1-1; D is uncertain. Per germline, CDR1 SGHRS and CDR2 YFSETQ. The CDR3 is made up of 14 amino acids. The V and J ends lost 3 bases and 2 bases respectively, with 11 bases between them. The CDR3 protein is CASSSDLGNTEAFF. CDR3 coding DNA: TGCGCCAGCAGCTCGGACCTGGGCAACACTGAAGCTTTCTTT.

This clonotype was seen repeatedly, ten times or more. This chain links TRBV28 with TRBJ1-1; 9 nucleotides line up with TRBD1. The germline V gene has CDR1 MDHEN and CDR2 SYDVKM. V lost 4 bases, J lost 5 bases, and 8 bases stayed unmatched. The CDR3 is 15 residues long. CDR3 bases: TGTGCCAGCAGTTCCACAGGGGGCGAAATGACTGAAGCTTTCTTT. This codes for CASSSTGGEMTEAFF. Full variable domain (outside the CDR3, taken from reference TRBV28 and TRBJ1-1): DVKVTQSSRYLVKRTGEKVFLECVQDMDHENMFWYRQDPGLGLRLIYFSYDVKMKEKGDIPEGYSVSREKKERFSLILESASTNQTSMYLCASSSTGGEMTEAFFGQGTRLTVV.

This clonotype has ten or more counts. The rearrangement uses TRBV28 and TRBJ1-2; D not certain. The CDR3 runs 12 residues. Germline CDR1 MDHEN, CDR2 SYDVKM. Trimming took 6 bases from V and 2 from J, leaving 7 bases between them. DNA of the CDR3: TGTGCCAGCAGGGATCCCAACTATGGCTACACCTTC. This encodes CASRDPNYGYTF.

Relative to its sample, this clonotype is large. V is TRBV9 and J is TRBJ1-6; D is unresolved. The V and J ends lost 3 bases and 6 bases respectively, with 4 bases between them. This CDR3 has 12 amino acids. Per germline, CDR1 SGDLS and CDR2 YYNGEE. CDR3 sequence (DNA): TGTGCCAGCAGCGCAAGTAATTCACCCCTCCACTTT. Amino acids: CASSASNSPLHF.

The chain uses TRBV29-1 and TRBJ1-2; the D is unclear. This CDR3 has 15 amino acids. Deletions cut 0 bases from V and 5 bases from J, with 16 bases between. Germline V gene data show CDR1 as SQVTM and CDR2 as ANQGSEA. The CDR3 DNA reads as TGCAGCGTTGAAGATGAAAGCCTTGGGAGGTATGGCTACACCTTC. It is translated as CSVEDESLGRYGYTF.

CDR3 nucleotide sequence: TGTGCCTCAACTAGCGGGGGCTCCTACAATGAGCAGTTCTTC. Its protein product is CASTSGGSYNEQFF. V and J are TRBV30 and TRBJ2-1; 11 nucleotides match TRBD2. V lost 7 bases and J lost 0; bases outside the gene matches: 2. In germline, CDR1 is GTSNPN, CDR2 SVGIG (reference sequence). The CDR3 extends over 14 amino acids.

This clonotype was detected many times. The V and J genes are TRBV6-1 and TRBJ1-5; possible D gene TRBD1, 6 bases. This CDR3 is 14 amino acids long. Trimming removed 2 bases at V and 7 bases at J, with 12 bases between. Germline V lookup: CDR1 MNHNS, CDR2 SASEGT. The CDR3 here is CASSERGIWQPQHF. The CDR3 coding sequence is TGTGCCAGCAGTGAAAGGGGGATTTGGCAGCCCCAGCATTTT.

This clonotype appeared many times. The chain joins TRBV28 to TRBJ2-7, with TRBD1 matching over 9 bases. The J segment lost 3 bases and the V segment lost 5 bases, leaving 5 bases of the junction unmatched. This CDR3 is 14 amino acids long. Germline V CDR1 and CDR2: MDHEN, SYDVKM. CDR3 protein: CASSPDRGYYEQYF. The CDR3 DNA follows: TGTGCCAGCAGTCCGGACAGGGGATACTACGAGCAGTACTTC.

The chain links TRBV6-1 to TRBJ2-2; TRBD2 is a possible D gene (6 bases). Germline loops: CDR1 MNHNS, CDR2 SASEGT. This CDR3 spans 14 amino acids. V was cut by 7 bases and J by 7 bases, with 16 bases left in between. The CDR3 coding sequence is TGTGCCAGCAATCGCCCGGGGCGGGACGGGGAGCTGTTTTTT. This sequence encodes CASNRPGRDGELFF.

This clonotype was recorded a few times. This chain links TRBV6-9 with TRBJ1-4, with D possibly matching TRBD1 (5 bases). CDR3 length equals 16 residues. Deletions cut 4 bases from V and 8 bases from J, with 20 bases between. Germline V lookup: CDR1 MNHGY, CDR2 SVAAGI. The CDR3 bases are TGTGCCAGCAGTTCCGGGACTTCATGGAGTATCGAAAAACTGTTTTTT. This encodes CASSSGTSWSIEKLFF.

Remarks on this clonotype: This sequence may be a read error, since a much larger clone differs from it by one base. The chain joins TRBV7-2 to TRBJ1-1, with D unresolved. The length of the CDR3 is 14 residues. Looked up from germline, CDR1 is SGHTA and CDR2 is FQGNSA. The CDR3 region is CASSSAAMNTEASF. For the CDR3, the DNA is TGTGCCAGCAGCTCGGCAGCCATGAACACTGAAGCTTCCTTT.

This clonotype was detected a few times. The V and J genes are TRBV20-1 and TRBJ2-4, with 7 bases lining up with TRBD1. Trimming at V came to 5 bases and at J to 6 bases, leaving 4 bases not matched to a gene. The CDR3 contains 12 residues. In germline, CDR1 is DFQATT, CDR2 SNEGSKA (reference sequence). As DNA, the CDR3 is TGCAGTGCTCCCCGGACAGGAAACATTCAGTACTTC. It is translated as CSAPRTGNIQYF.

This clonotype was recorded many times. The chain has TRBV5-1 and TRBJ2-6; no definite D call. From germline, CDR1 is SGHRS and CDR2 YFSETQ. V lost 0 bases, J lost 0 bases, and 10 bases lay in between. The CDR3 runs 17 residues. DNA of the CDR3: TGCGCCAGCAGCTTGGATGTCGGTGGCTCTGGGGCCAACGTCCTGACTTTC. This translates into CASSLDVGGSGANVLTF. Complete variable domain (other parts from reference TRBV5-1 and TRBJ2-6): KAGVTQTPRYLIKTRGQQVTLSCSPISGHRSVSWYQQTPGQGLQFLFEYFSETQRNKGNFPGRFSGRQFSNSRSEMNVSTLELGDSALYLCASSLDVGGSGANVLTFGAGSRLTVL.

This clonotype came up many times. The chain recombines TRBV15 with TRBJ2-4, with TRBD2 identical over 10 bases. CDR1 is LNHNV and CDR2 is YYDKDF in the germline V gene (reference sequence). The V gene end was trimmed by 4 bases and the J gene end by 9 bases; junction bases not matched to a gene: 9. This CDR3 contains 15 residues. CDR3 sequence reads: CATSKAGGPSGIQYF. The CDR3 DNA sequence: TGTGCCACCAGCAAAGCGGGAGGGCCGAGCGGCATTCAGTACTTC.

The chain has TRBV20-1 and TRBJ2-7, with D perhaps assigned TRBD1 or TRBD2 (5 bases each). The CDR3 loop spans 14 amino acids. V dropped 4 bases and J dropped 2 bases, with 15 bases sitting between them. Germline V gene sequence: CDR1 DFQATT, CDR2 SNEGSKA (reference sequence). The CDR3 sequence: CSAKPGPNTYEQYF. The CDR3 DNA sequence: TGCAGTGCTAAACCGGGACCGAACACCTACGAGCAGTACTTC.

This clonotype turned up a few times. The rearrangement uses TRBV20-1 and TRBJ1-5; no definite D call. This CDR3 spans 15 amino acids. Germline-derived CDR1 and CDR2 are DFQATT and SNEGSKA (reference sequence). The V and J ends lost 4 bases and 0 bases respectively, with 13 bases between them. CDR3 protein: CSATPEGYSNQPQHF. The CDR3, as DNA: TGCAGTGCTACACCGGAAGGGTATAGCAATCAGCCCCAGCATTTT.

The chain carries TRBV4-3 and TRBJ2-7; TRBD1 aligns across 7 bases. There are 13 residues in the CDR3. CDR1 and CDR2 from the germline V gene are LGHNA and YSLEER. V trimming: 1 base; J trimming: 6 bases; junction bases outside the gene matches: 3. CDR3 in DNA: TGCGCCAGCAGCCAAGGACAGGGTACCGAGCAGTACTTC. Its translation is CASSQGQGTEQYF.

This clonotype has only a few counts. The chain uses TRBV29-1 and TRBJ1-1, with D unresolved. CDR3 length: 15 residues. The germline CDR1 and CDR2 sequences are SQVTM and ANQGSEA. V shed 7 bases and J shed 6 bases, with 24 bases lying between them. CDR3 in amino acids: CSAVDGEGIRAEAFF. The CDR3 DNA reads as TGCAGCGCTGTGGACGGGGAAGGTATTCGGGCTGAAGCTTTCTTT. The full variable domain, its missing parts supplied by reference TRBV29-1 and TRBJ1-1, is SAVISQKPSRDICQRGTSLTIQCQVDSQVTMMFWYRQQPGQSLTLIATANQGSEATYESGFVIDKFPISRPNLTFSTLTVSNMSPEDSSIYLCSAVDGEGIRAEAFFGQGTRLTVV.

This clonotype was found a few times. The chain has TRBV2 and TRBJ2-2; D is uncertain. V was pared by 8 bases and J by 7 bases, with 5 bases between. The CDR3 has 10 residues. The V gene's germline CDR1 is SNHLY and CDR2 FYNNEI. CDR3 protein: CASRIGELFF. CDR3 sequence (DNA): TGTGCCAGCCGGATCGGGGAGCTGTTTTTT. The full variable domain, with the rest looked up from reference TRBV2 and TRBJ2-2, is EPEVTQTPSHQVTQMGQEVILRCVPISNHLYFYWYRQILGQKVEFLVSFYNNEISEKSEIFDDQFSVERPDGSNFTLKIRSTKLEDSAMYFCASRIGELFFGEGSRLTVL.